This TCR beta chain stems from a study of blood T cell repertoires in COVID-19. Turning to the study itself: The United States, Italy and Spain supplied acute and convalescent COVID-19 samples. PBMCs, B-cell-depleted T cells, or T cells were the source of the cDNA or gDNA that made up the material.

Source study methods: Amplification with reference gene primers provided the estimates of nucleated cell counts. The data were produced by immunoSEQ multiplex PCR, yet TCRdb's version contains in-frame clones alone and is incomplete. V and J calls and clone size come straight from that table; D and trimming were deduced from the DNA. The sample has approximately 500,000 clones; roughly nine tenths are singletons. Germline-derived CDR1 and CDR2 are MGHRA and YSYEKL. V lost 4 bases to trimming and J lost 2 bases; unmatched junction nucleotides: 13. This CDR3 has 17 residues. The chain carries TRBV4-1 and TRBJ2-5, with 7 positions matching TRBD2. Sequenced input: peripheral blood. The source is a man younger than 35 with COVID-19, enrolled during active disease. CDR3 nucleotides: TGCGCCAGCAGCCCAACCCCTCGGACTAGTTCACAAGAGACCCAGTACTTC. Encoded protein: CASSPTPRTSSQETQYF.